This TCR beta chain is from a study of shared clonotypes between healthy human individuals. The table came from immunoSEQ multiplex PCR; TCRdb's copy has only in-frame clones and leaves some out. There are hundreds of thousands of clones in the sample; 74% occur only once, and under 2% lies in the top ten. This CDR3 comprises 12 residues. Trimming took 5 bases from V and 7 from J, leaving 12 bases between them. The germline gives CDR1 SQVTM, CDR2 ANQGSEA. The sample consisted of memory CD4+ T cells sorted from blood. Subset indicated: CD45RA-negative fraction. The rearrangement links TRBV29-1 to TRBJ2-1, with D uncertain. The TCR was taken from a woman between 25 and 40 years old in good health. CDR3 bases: TGCAGCGTTCTCCAGTTTCGAAATGAGCAGTTCTTC. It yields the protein CSVLQFRNEQFF.